This is a list of T cell receptor beta chains from one sample in a study of T cell responses to AZD1222 COVID-19 vaccine. The table came from immunoSEQ multiplex PCR; TCRdb's copy has only in-frame clones and leaves some out. The sample yields roughly 130,000 clones, 91% seen once. The sample in question was peripheral blood, obtained 28 days after the second dose of the MenACWY control vaccine. These receptors were obtained from an adult who received the MenACWY meningococcal vaccine as a control. The CDR3 runs from the conserved cysteine through the conserved F or W. The D gene is left open where the match is weak. The size entry is marked missing in some rows and otherwise reads once, few, many or a size class.

v_gene,d_gene,j_gene,abundance,CDR3nt,CDR3aa
TRBV11-2,.,TRBJ1-2,.,TGTGCCAGCAGCCGCGGACGGAATAACTATGGCTACACCTTC,CASSRGRNNYGYTF
TRBV5-1,TRBD2,TRBJ2-2,.,TGCGCCAGCAGCTCGGGACTAGCGGGAGCAGTGATCGGGGAGCTGTTTTTT,CASSSGLAGAVIGELFF
TRBV18,.,TRBJ2-3,.,TGTGCCAGCTCACCAGGGACACGCACCACAGATACGCAGTATTTT,CASSPGTRTTDTQYF
TRBV2,TRBD1,TRBJ2-4,.,TGTGCCAGCAGAGGGACAGGGAGGATTGAAAACATTCAGTACTTC,CASRGTGRIENIQYF
TRBV6-5,TRBD2,TRBJ2-5,few,TGTGCCAGCTGGCGGGGGGTAGGAGAGACCCAGTACTTC,CASWRGVGETQYF
TRBV4-3,.,TRBJ1-2,.,TGCGCCAGCAGCCAAGATCCCCCGCCCAGGTTCGGTTATGGCTACACCTTC,CASSQDPPPRFGYGYTF
TRBV29-1,TRBD1,TRBJ1-2,.,TGCAGCGGGACGGACGGGACAGGAAACTATGGCTACACCTTC,CSGTDGTGNYGYTF
TRBV11-2,.,TRBJ2-5,.,TGTGCCAGCAGCTTAGTTGGCGGGACCCAAGAGACCCAGTACTTC,CASSLVGGTQETQYF
TRBV5-1,.,TRBJ2-1,.,TGCGCCAGCAGCATACTTAATGAGCAGTTCTTC,CASSILNEQFF
TRBV10-3,.,TRBJ1-5,.,TGTGCCACAACACCTGCGGGCAATCAGCCCCAGCATTTT,CATTPAGNQPQHF
TRBV12-5,.,TRBJ2-2,.,TGTGCTAGTGGTTTGACACCAAATCGAGGGGAGCTGTTTTTT,CASGLTPNRGELFF
TRBV7-2,.,TRBJ2-3,.,TGTGCCAGCAGCTTAGGGGGGGCGGGGAACACAGATACGCAGTATTTT,CASSLGGAGNTDTQYF
TRBV9,.,TRBJ2-1,.,TGTGCCAGCAGCGTAGGGGCCTTCGGGCGGGTCTTATACAATGAGCAGTTCTTC,CASSVGAFGRVLYNEQFF
TRBV7-6,TRBD2,TRBJ2-5,.,TGTGCCAGCAGCCCTGGCGGCGGGGGGGCCCGAGCTGTTTTTGGAGAGACCCAGTACTTC,CASSPGGGGARAVFGETQYF
TRBV25-1,.,TRBJ2-5,.,TGTGCCAGCAGTATCTCGGAGACCCAGTACTTC,CASSISETQYF
TRBV7-4,TRBD2,TRBJ2-7,.,TGTGCCAGCAGCTCCTGGGGGGGTTCTCGTTCCTACGAGCAGTACTTC,CASSSWGGSRSYEQYF
TRBV5-1,.,TRBJ1-2,.,TGCGCCAGCAGCTTGGGTCACAGAACCTCTAACTATGGCTACACCTTC,CASSLGHRTSNYGYTF
TRBV6-6,.,TRBJ1-1,.,TGTGCCAGCAGTTTGGGCCGGGCGGCCGGGGGGACTGAAGCTTTCTTT,CASSLGRAAGGTEAFF
TRBV24-1,TRBD2,TRBJ2-1,.,TGTGCCACCAGTGATCCCGGACTAGCCGAATACAATGAGCAGTTCTTC,CATSDPGLAEYNEQFF
TRBV20-1,TRBD2,TRBJ2-1,.,TGCAGTGCTAGTAGCGGGAGGGACAATGAGCAGTTCTTC,CSASSGRDNEQFF
TRBV5-1,.,TRBJ2-5,.,TGCGCCAGCAGCTTGGACAGTAGCGGGCAAGGGGGGGAGACCCAGTACTTC,CASSLDSSGQGGETQYF
TRBV6-5,.,TRBJ2-7,.,TGTGCCAGCAGTTACTCGTTTGGCTACGAGCAGTACTTC,CASSYSFGYEQYF
TRBV21-1,.,TRBJ1-6,once,TGTGCCAGCAGCAAGGCTAGCCACTATAATTCACCCCTCCACTTT,CASSKASHYNSPLHF
TRBV28,.,TRBJ1-1,.,TGTGCCGTTACAGTTTCTCAGAACACTGAAGCTTTCTTT,CAVTVSQNTEAFF
TRBV24-1,.,TRBJ2-3,.,TGTGCCACCAGTGATCCCCTGGGACGAGCAAGAGATACGCAGTATTTT,CATSDPLGRARDTQYF
TRBV28,TRBD1,TRBJ1-2,.,TGTGCCAGCAGTTTAGGAGACAGGGAATTTGGCTACACCTTC,CASSLGDREFGYTF
TRBV11-2,TRBD2,TRBJ2-7,.,TGTGCCAGCAGCTTCTCCTCAGCGGGAGGTTTCTACGAGCAGTACTTC,CASSFSSAGGFYEQYF
TRBV7-8,.,TRBJ2-5,.,TGTGCCAGCAGACTGGACTACCTAGAGACCCAGTACTTC,CASRLDYLETQYF
TRBV25-1,.,TRBJ2-7,.,TGTGCCAGCAGTGTAGGGGACTCCTTGAGCTCCTACGAGCAGTACTTC,CASSVGDSLSSYEQYF
TRBV19,.,TRBJ1-3,.,TGTGCCAGTAGGAAAGGGGTCTCGGGAAACACCATATATTTT,CASRKGVSGNTIYF
TRBV28,.,TRBJ2-7,.,TGTGCCAGCAGGCCTCCGACAGGAGGCTACGAGCAGTACTTC,CASRPPTGGYEQYF
TRBV28,TRBD1,TRBJ1-1,.,TGTGCCAGCAGTTTCCCCGACAGGGCCACTGAAGCTTTCTTT,CASSFPDRATEAFF
TRBV4-2,TRBD1,TRBJ1-5,.,TGTGCCAGCAGCTCGCGGGGGCTCCAGGGGGGGAGCAATCAGCCCCAGCATTTT,CASSSRGLQGGSNQPQHF
TRBV6-2/TRBV6-3,.,TRBJ2-2,.,TGTGCCAGCAGCCCCGGGAAGAGACAGAGTAATACCGGGGAGCTGTTTTTT,CASSPGKRQSNTGELFF
TRBV28,.,TRBJ1-2,.,TGTGCCAGCAGTTTTCAAAGGTCCTTCTATGGCTACACCTTC,CASSFQRSFYGYTF
TRBV19,.,TRBJ1-1,once,TGTGCCAGTACCGAGTCCCGCGACACTGAAGCTTTCTTT,CASTESRDTEAFF
TRBV19,TRBD2,TRBJ2-7,.,TGTGCCAGTAGTGGGGGACTAGCGGGAGAAAGCGAGCAGTACTTC,CASSGGLAGESEQYF
TRBV15,.,TRBJ2-7,once,TGTGCCACCAGCAGTGGCGAAGGGGGAACAACCTACGAGCAGTACTTC,CATSSGEGGTTYEQYF
TRBV10-3,.,TRBJ2-3,once,TGTGCCATCAGTGATACAGATACGCAGTATTTT,CAISDTDTQYF
TRBV6-5,.,TRBJ2-7,.,TGTGCCAGCAGTTACTCGAGGACAGACTACGAGCAGTACTTC,CASSYSRTDYEQYF
TRBV5-1,TRBD2,TRBJ2-7,.,TGCGCCAGCAGGTTAGAACCAGCGGGAGGGACCTACGAGCAGTACTTC,CASRLEPAGGTYEQYF
TRBV19,TRBD1,TRBJ2-3,.,TGTGCCAGTAGTCTCGACAGGGGGCGAACAGATACGCAGTATTTT,CASSLDRGRTDTQYF
TRBV12-3/TRBV12-4,.,TRBJ2-1,.,TGTGCCAGCAGTTTAGAAAGACCACATGAGCAGTTCTTC,CASSLERPHEQFF
TRBV7-9,.,TRBJ2-5,.,TGTGCCAGCAGCTTAGTGACAGCACAAGAGACCCAGTACTTC,CASSLVTAQETQYF
TRBV30,.,TRBJ2-5,once,TGTGCCTGGAGAGGGGCAAGGGGATACCAAGAGACCCAGTACTTC,CAWRGARGYQETQYF
TRBV30,.,TRBJ1-1,.,TGTGCCTGGAGTATACAGTCAGGGTCCACTGAAGCTTTCTTT,CAWSIQSGSTEAFF
TRBV2,TRBD2,TRBJ2-7,.,TGTGCCAGCACCTCGCTAGCGGGAGAGCGGGAGCAGTACTTC,CASTSLAGEREQYF
TRBV2,TRBD2,TRBJ2-7,.,TGTGCCAGCAGTGAAGCGCGTCGAGCGGGAGAGCAGTACTTC,CASSEARRAGEQYF
TRBV5-4,.,TRBJ2-7,.,TGTGCCAGCAGCTTGGAGGGTGGCTCCTACGAGCAGTACTTC,CASSLEGGSYEQYF
TRBV11-3,TRBD2,TRBJ2-5,.,TGTGCCAGCAGCTCAGGGACTAGCGGGGGACGGGAGACCCAGTACTTC,CASSSGTSGGRETQYF
TRBV3-1/TRBV3-2,TRBD2,TRBJ2-1,.,TGTGCCAGCAGCCCGAGGACTAGCGGGATTTATAATGAGCAGTTCTTC,CASSPRTSGIYNEQFF
TRBV15,.,TRBJ2-7,.,TGTGCCACCAGCAGGGGACATTTCACGCAGTACTTC,CATSRGHFTQYF